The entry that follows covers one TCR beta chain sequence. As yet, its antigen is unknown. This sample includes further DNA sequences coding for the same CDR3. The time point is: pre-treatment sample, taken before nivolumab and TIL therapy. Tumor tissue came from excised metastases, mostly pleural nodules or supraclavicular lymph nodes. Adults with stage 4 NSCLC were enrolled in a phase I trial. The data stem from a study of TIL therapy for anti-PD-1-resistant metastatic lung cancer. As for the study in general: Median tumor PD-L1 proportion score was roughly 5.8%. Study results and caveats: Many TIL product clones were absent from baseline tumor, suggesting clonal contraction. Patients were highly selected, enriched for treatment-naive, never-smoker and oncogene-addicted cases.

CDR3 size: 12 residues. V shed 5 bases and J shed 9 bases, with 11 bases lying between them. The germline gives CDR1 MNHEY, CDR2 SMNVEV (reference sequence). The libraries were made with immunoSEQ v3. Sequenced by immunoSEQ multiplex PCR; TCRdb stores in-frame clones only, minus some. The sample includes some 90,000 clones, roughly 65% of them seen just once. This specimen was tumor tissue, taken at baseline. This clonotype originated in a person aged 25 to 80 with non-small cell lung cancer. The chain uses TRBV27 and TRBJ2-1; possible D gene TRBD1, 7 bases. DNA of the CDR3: TGTGCCAGCAGTCTGCAGGGGGGTGAGCAGTTCTTC. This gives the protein CASSLQGGEQFF.